A single sample is the source of the 10 T cell receptor beta chains below, sequenced in a study of T-cell memory formation after mild COVID-19. MiXCR was run by TCRdb on the 5' RACE reads, yielding one entry per CDR3 protein. The table includes tens of thousands of distinct CDR3 sequences, 10% to 15% detected once. Sequencing was performed on PBMCs or a T cell subset sorted from them (not recorded which). Source of these receptors: an adult woman who had mild COVID-19 (a few samples of this study predate the infection). Cell type and time point are not known.

This chain connects TRBV5-1 to TRBJ1-1; TRBD1 agrees at 9 bases. Germline CDR1 reads SGHRS; CDR2 reads YFSETQ. This CDR3 region has 19 residues. Unmatched junction bases numbered 13, after V lost 0 bases and J lost 1 base. This CDR3 reads CASSLEGGPRDRANTEAFF. The CDR3 DNA follows: TGCGCCAGCAGCTTGGAAGGAGGTCCCCGGGACAGGGCGAACACTGAAGCTTTCTTT.

This CDR3 is CASSGAGGREKLFF. Written as DNA, the CDR3 is TGTGCCAGCAGTGGGGCAGGGGGACGAGAAAAACTGTTTTTT. The chain couples TRBV9 to TRBJ1-4; 7 nucleotides line up with TRBD1. The germline V gene has CDR1 SGDLS and CDR2 YYNGEE. With 5 bases clipped from V and 8 bases from J, the junction kept 9 bases outside the gene matches. The CDR3 loop spans 14 amino acids.

This clonotype has just a few counts. The chain links TRBV27 to TRBJ2-2, with a possible D match to TRBD2 (5 bases). In germline, CDR1 is MNHEY, CDR2 SMNVEV (reference sequence). V lost 2 bases, J lost 3 bases, and 7 bases lay in between. The CDR3 totals 14 residues. CDR3 bases: TGTGCCAGCAGTTTAATCGGGGACACCGGGGAGCTGTTTTTT. Residues: CASSLIGDTGELFF.

The genes are TRBV7-9 and TRBJ2-1; 7 nucleotides line up with TRBD1. The CDR3 extends over 16 amino acids. The V and J ends lost 3 bases and 5 bases, in that order; junction bases with no gene match: 10. The germline V gene encodes CDR1 SEHNR and CDR2 FQNEAQ (reference sequence). CDR3 in amino acids: CASSFSLGTANNEQFF. CDR3 coding DNA: TGTGCCAGCAGCTTTTCTCTCGGGACAGCAAACAATGAGCAGTTCTTC.

By its share, this clonotype is medium-sized. The V gene is TRBV19, the J gene TRBJ2-2, with TRBD2 as a possible D gene (6 bases). V lost 5 bases and J 7 bases, leaving 17 bases between the germline ends. The length of the CDR3 is 15 residues. The germline gives CDR1 LNHDA, CDR2 SQIVND (reference sequence). CDR3 sequence (DNA): TGTGCCAGTAGTCCCGGGACTTTCTTACTCGGGGAGCTGTTTTTT. Translating gives CASSPGTFLLGELFF. Complete variable domain (other parts from reference TRBV19 and TRBJ2-2): DGGITQSPKYLFRKEGQNVTLSCEQNLNHDAMYWYRQDPGQGLRLIYYSQIVNDFQKGDIAEGYSVSREKKESFPLTVTSAQKNPTAFYLCASSPGTFLLGELFFGEGSRLTVL.

This clonotype turned up a few times. V is TRBV5-4 and J is TRBJ2-1; D perhaps matches TRBD2 (5 bases). Germline values: CDR1 SGHNT, CDR2 YYREEE (reference sequence). The CDR3 is 15 amino acids. V was cut by 1 base and J by 5 bases, with 13 bases left in between. The CDR3, as DNA: TGTGCCAGCAGCTTGCAGCGGATGAAGGACAATGAGCAGTTCTTC. It encodes CASSLQRMKDNEQFF.

There are a few counts of this clonotype. The genes are TRBV18 and TRBJ1-1; D may be TRBD1 (5 bases). The CDR3 totals 14 residues. CDR1 and CDR2 from the germline V gene are KGHSH and LQKENI. Trimming removed 1 base from V and 0 bases from J, with 6 bases in between. The CDR3 bases are TGTGCCAGCTCACCACTGACAGTGAACACTGAAGCTTTCTTT. It encodes CASSPLTVNTEAFF.

The chain employs TRBV7-9 and TRBJ1-1; D call uncertain. The CDR3 length is 13 residues. From germline, CDR1 is SEHNR and CDR2 FQNEAQ (reference sequence). Trimming took 2 bases from V and 3 from J, leaving 7 bases between them. The CDR3 DNA reads TGTGCCAGCAGCTTACAAAGGGACACTGAAGCTTTCTTT. This translates into CASSLQRDTEAFF.

In regard to this clonotype: Compared with germline, one end of the junction differs, possibly owing to a read error. The chain recombines TRBV5-1 with TRBJ2-1, with no clear D. The CDR3 sequence is 16 residues long. Germline V gene data show CDR1 as SGHRS and CDR2 as YFSETQ. The CDR3 DNA reads TGCGCCAGCAGCTTGGCCGCGGTCACTGCCTACTATGAGCAGTTCTTC. Translated, it gives CASSLAAVTAYYEQFF.

The chain has TRBV5-1 and TRBJ2-5; 10 nucleotides match TRBD2. V trimming: 4 bases; J trimming: 0 bases; junction bases outside the gene matches: 6. From germline, CDR1 is SGHRS and CDR2 YFSETQ. The CDR3 contains 16 residues. The CDR3 region is CASSPGLAAYQETQYF. The CDR3, as DNA: TGCGCCAGCAGCCCAGGACTAGCGGCGTACCAAGAGACCCAGTACTTC. The full variable domain, its missing parts supplied by reference TRBV5-1 and TRBJ2-5, is KAGVTQTPRYLIKTRGQQVTLSCSPISGHRSVSWYQQTPGQGLQFLFEYFSETQRNKGNFPGRFSGRQFSNSRSEMNVSTLELGDSALYLCASSPGLAAYQETQYFGPGTRLLVL.